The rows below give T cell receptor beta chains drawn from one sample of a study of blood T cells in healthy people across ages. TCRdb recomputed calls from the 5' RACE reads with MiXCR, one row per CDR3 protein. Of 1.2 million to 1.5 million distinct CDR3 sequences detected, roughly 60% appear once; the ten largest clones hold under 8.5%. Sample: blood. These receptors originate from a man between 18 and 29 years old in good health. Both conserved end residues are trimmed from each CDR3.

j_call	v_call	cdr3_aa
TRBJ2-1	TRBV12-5	ASVDVGHGVQNEQF
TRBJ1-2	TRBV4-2	ASSQRQGVDYGYT
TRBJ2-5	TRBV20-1	SATQTQGNLGTQY
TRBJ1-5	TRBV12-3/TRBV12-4	ASSFRDTNQPQH
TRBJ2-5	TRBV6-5	ASAWRNQETQY
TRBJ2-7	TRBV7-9	ASSSTTSGETEQY
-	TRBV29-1	SGRDRLAYEQY
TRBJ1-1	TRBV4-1	ASSHMEWTEAF
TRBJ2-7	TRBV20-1	SARDKGLTYEQY
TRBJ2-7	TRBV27	ASSFGLGVSYEQY
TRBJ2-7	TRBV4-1	ASSIGEGLTYEQY
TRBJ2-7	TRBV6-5	ASSYSSSGSAEQY
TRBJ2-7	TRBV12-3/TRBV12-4	ASSPGPPGEQY
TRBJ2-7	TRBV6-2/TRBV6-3	ASSDPGGRYEQY
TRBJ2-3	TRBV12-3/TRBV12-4	ASMEGLADAQY
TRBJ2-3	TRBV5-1	ASSHLGGRSPDTQY
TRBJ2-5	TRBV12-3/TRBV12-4	ASSTDRGQETQY
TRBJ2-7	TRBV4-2	ASSHRLHDYEQY
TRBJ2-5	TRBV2	ASSDDSYQETQY
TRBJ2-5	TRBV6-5	ASSYMDTQETQY
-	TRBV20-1	SAREEEETYEQY
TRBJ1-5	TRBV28	ASSPGYGWQPQH
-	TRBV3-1	ASSQAAQGSEQY
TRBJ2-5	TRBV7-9	ASSLGAGGAETQY
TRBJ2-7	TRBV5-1	ASSPYVTGTTYEQY
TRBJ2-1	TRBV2	ASSTTSSGNEQF
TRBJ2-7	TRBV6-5	ASSYSQGSHEQY
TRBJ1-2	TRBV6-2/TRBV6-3	ASLNSGRNYGYT
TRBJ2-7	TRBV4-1	ASSQDPISLGGGRAQY
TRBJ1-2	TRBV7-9	ASSDVGGQNYGYT
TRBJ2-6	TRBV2	ASSPRANVLT
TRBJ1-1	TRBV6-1	ASSEVPDRMNTEAF
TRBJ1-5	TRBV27	ASGWGGPAGNQPQH
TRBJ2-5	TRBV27	ASSFGTRSSETQY
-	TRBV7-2	ASSSTGSPDHEQY
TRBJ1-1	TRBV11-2	ASSPWDRGGTEAF
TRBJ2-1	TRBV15	ATSRGGLEYNEQF
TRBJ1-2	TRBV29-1	SVDPQGAHGYT
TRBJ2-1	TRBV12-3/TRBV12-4	ASSPVGSGDNEQF
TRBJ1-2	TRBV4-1	ASSQDWTVANYGYT
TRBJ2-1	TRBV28	ASSLLSQSSYNEQF
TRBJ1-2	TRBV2	ASSAQGASYGYT
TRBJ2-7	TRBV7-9	ASSLATPVSEQY
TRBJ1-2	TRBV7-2	ASSLVHSSTNYGYT
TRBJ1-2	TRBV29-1	SGEPVANYGYT
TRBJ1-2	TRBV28	ASSFSFVTGDYGYT
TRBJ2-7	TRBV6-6	ASSHTGGTTYEQY
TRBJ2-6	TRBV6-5	ASSFRDRGSGANVLT